This T cell receptor beta chain was identified during a study of blood T cell repertoires in COVID-19. For the study at large: Acute and convalescent COVID-19 samples came from the United States, Italy and Spain. In each case, the material was cDNA or gDNA derived from T cells, B-cell-depleted T cells, or PBMCs.

The length of the CDR3 is 15 residues. V dropped 5 bases and J dropped 3; count of bases not matched to a gene: 6. CDR1 and CDR2 (germline): MNHEY, SMNVEV (reference sequence). In the authors' methods: Reference gene primer amplification gave estimated nucleated cell counts. Data came from immunoSEQ multiplex PCR; TCRdb stores just in-frame clones and leaves some out. The V and J calls and clone size are taken from that table; D and trimming were inferred from the DNA. Among 200,000 to 300,000 clones listed, nearly 85% were seen once. This clone was picked up one time. This TCR was sampled from a human donor in a cohort sampled during active COVID-19. The genes are TRBV27 and TRBJ2-7; TRBD2 agrees at 11 bases. Source material: peripheral blood. CDR3 sequence (DNA): TGTGCCAGCAGTATTAGCGGGGGGGAGATCTACGAGCAGTACTTC. The encoded protein is CASSISGGEIYEQYF.